This entry describes one T cell receptor beta chain. The data were obtained in a study of blood T cell repertoires in COVID-19. Data came from immunoSEQ multiplex PCR; TCRdb stores just in-frame clones and leaves some out. In the table there are about 370,000 clones, approximately 90% of which are singletons. Trimming cost V 4 bases and J 3 bases; bases outside gene matches: 3. This CDR3 has 14 amino acids. The germline CDR1 and CDR2 sequences are MGHRA and YSYEKL. This clonotype originated in a young man who had recovered from COVID-19. The chain has TRBV4-1 and TRBJ1-1; 9 positions agree with TRBD1. Sequencing was performed on PBMCs or T cells enriched from blood (not recorded which). Here the CDR3 reads CASSPTGGYTEAFF. The CDR3 DNA is TGCGCCAGCAGCCCCACAGGGGGCTACACTGAAGCTTTCTTT.